Each of the 18 T cell receptor beta chains below was sequenced from the same sample in a study of blood T cell repertoires in COVID-19. Some clones are missing from TCRdb's copy, which holds only in-frame ones; the method was immunoSEQ multiplex PCR. The sample shows 150,000 to 200,000 clones, around nine tenths of them seen only once. The sequencing sample was made of peripheral blood. These receptors originate from a man aged 35 to 55 with active or convalescent COVID-19.

The chain carries TRBV9 and TRBJ2-3, with 8 bases matching TRBD1. V shed 4 bases, J shed 4 bases, and the junction held 8 bases outside the gene matches. The CDR3 is 15 residues long. Germline CDR1 SGDLS, CDR2 YYNGEE. In DNA form, the CDR3 reads TGTGCCAGCAGCAGCAGCGGACAGGGCCCAGATACGCAGTATTTT. Translation: CASSSSGQGPDTQYF.

The chain combines TRBV5-6 with TRBJ1-4; D remains unclear. The germline gives CDR1 SGHDT, CDR2 YYEEEE. The CDR3 loop spans 15 amino acids. V was trimmed by 4 bases and J by 8 bases, leaving 18 bases between them. The CDR3 is CASSHNRVMEEKLFF. As DNA, the CDR3 is TGTGCCAGCAGCCACAACCGGGTTATGGAAGAAAAACTGTTTTTT.

The rearrangement joins TRBV5-1 to TRBJ1-4; no clear D. The V end was cut by 4 bases, the J end by 3 bases, with 10 bases between. Germline V gene data show CDR1 as SGHRS and CDR2 as YFSETQ. The CDR3 is 14 residues long. The CDR3 DNA is TGCGCCAGCAGCCTAGGAGACTCTAATGAAAAACTGTTTTTT. Protein sequence: CASSLGDSNEKLFF.

This rearrangement joins TRBV2 to TRBJ2-5, with D unresolved. Deletions cut 11 bases from V and 5 bases from J, with 15 bases between. In germline, CDR1 is SNHLY, CDR2 FYNNEI. The CDR3 consists of 12 residues. The CDR3 region is CACAFPVETQYF. CDR3 sequence (DNA): TGTGCCTGCGCTTTCCCCGTTGAGACCCAGTACTTC.

V and J are TRBV19 and TRBJ2-2, with D possibly being TRBD1 (5 bases). V was pared by 5 bases and J by 4 bases, with 17 bases between. CDR1 and CDR2 (germline): LNHDA, SQIVND (reference sequence). The CDR3 length is 16 residues. CDR3 DNA sequence: TGTGCCAGTAGTCCATGGCAGGGTCGTGCCACCGGGGAGCTGTTTTTT. Translation gives CASSPWQGRATGELFF.

V usage is TRBV11-2 and J usage is TRBJ1-6; D call uncertain. The V and J ends lost 1 base and 9 bases respectively, with 13 bases between them. CDR1 and CDR2 (germline): SGHAT, FQNNGV. The CDR3 covers 15 residues. The CDR3 region has the DNA TGTGCCAGCAGCTTAGGGGGTAGAGGGATTTCACCCCTCCACTTT. Amino acids: CASSLGGRGISPLHF.

The rearrangement uses TRBV13 and TRBJ1-1, with a possible D match to TRBD1 (5 bases). V lost 5 bases and J 0 bases, leaving 7 bases between the germline ends. Germline assignment: CDR1 PRHDT and CDR2 FYEKMQ (reference sequence). The CDR3 has 13 amino acids. For the CDR3, the DNA is TGTGCCAGCAGCCGACAGATGAACACTGAAGCTTTCTTT. It codes for CASSRQMNTEAFF.

The CDR3 loop is CATSREVGSAYTQYF. In nucleotides, the CDR3 is TGTGCCACCAGCAGAGAAGTCGGGAGCGCATATACGCAGTATTTT. J is TRBJ2-3 and V is TRBV15; TRBD2 might be the D (6 bases). Germline CDR1 LNHNV, CDR2 YYDKDF (reference sequence). This CDR3 region has 15 residues. V was clipped by 0 bases and J by 7 bases, with 14 bases between them.

The chain links TRBV19 to TRBJ2-4; possibly TRBD2 for D (5 bases). Germline loops: CDR1 LNHDA, CDR2 SQIVND (reference sequence). The CDR3 runs to 14 residues. V lost 5 bases, J lost 0 bases, and 8 bases lay in between. The CDR3 nucleotides are TGTGCCAGTAGTGAGCGGCTAGCCAAAAACATTCAGTACTTC. Translation gives CASSERLAKNIQYF.

The rearrangement uses TRBV29-1 and TRBJ1-2; D possibly corresponds to TRBD1 (6 bases). Trimming cost V 6 bases and J 2 bases, with 16 bases left between them. CDR1 and CDR2 (germline): SQVTM, ANQGSEA. The CDR3 has 14 amino acids. The CDR3: CSVVNRVFNYGYTF. CDR3 DNA sequence: TGCAGCGTCGTTAACAGGGTTTTCAACTATGGCTACACCTTC.

V usage is TRBV28 and J usage is TRBJ2-2, with 11 positions matching TRBD1. The ends lost 7 bases at V and 4 bases at J; junction bases unmatched: 14. This CDR3 region has 18 residues. Germline V gene data show CDR1 as MDHEN and CDR2 as SYDVKM. The CDR3 nucleotides read TGTGCCAGCACCCCCATCCCGGCCGGGACAGGGGGCACCGGGGAGCTGTTTTTT. Translated: CASTPIPAGTGGTGELFF. Full variable domain (outside the CDR3, taken from reference TRBV28 and TRBJ2-2): DVKVTQSSRYLVKRTGEKVFLECVQDMDHENMFWYRQDPGLGLRLIYFSYDVKMKEKGDIPEGYSVSREKKERFSLILESASTNQTSMYLCASTPIPAGTGGTGELFFGEGSRLTVL.

This rearrangement joins TRBV24-1 to TRBJ2-7, with 8 bases aligning to TRBD1. With V trimmed by 9 bases and J by 3 bases, 3 bases remained unmatched. Germline CDR1 KGHDR, CDR2 SFDVKD. CDR3 size: 12 residues. The CDR3 protein is CATQGQGYEQYF. The CDR3 DNA reads TGTGCCACCCAAGGACAGGGCTACGAGCAGTACTTC.

V usage is TRBV5-6 and J usage is TRBJ2-7, with D perhaps TRBD2 (5 bases). The ends were cut back, 0 bases at V and 2 bases at J, with 6 bases in the middle. The CDR3 runs to 13 residues. Germline V gene data show CDR1 as SGHDT and CDR2 as YYEEEE. This chain's CDR3 is CASSLVGTYEQYF. Here the CDR3 DNA reads TGTGCCAGCAGCTTGGTCGGGACCTACGAGCAGTACTTC.

The chain carries TRBV28 and TRBJ2-2; D perhaps matches TRBD1 (6 bases). V lost 6 bases and J lost 0, with 14 bases in between. The CDR3 runs to 16 residues. Germline assignment: CDR1 MDHEN and CDR2 SYDVKM. The CDR3 sequence: CASRLTGTTNTGELFF. Here the CDR3 DNA reads TGTGCCAGCAGGCTTACCGGGACAACGAACACCGGGGAGCTGTTTTTT.

Notes on this clone: This specimen includes other DNA sequences encoding the same CDR3. The chain employs TRBV18 and TRBJ1-1; TRBD1 matches at 7 bases. The CDR3 is 13 amino acids. In germline, CDR1 is KGHSH, CDR2 LQKENI. Germline trimming cut 6 bases from V and 1 base from J; bases unmatched to any gene: 2. DNA for the CDR3: TGTGCCAGCTCCCGGGACAGGAACACTGAAGCTTTCTTT. As protein: CASSRDRNTEAFF.

This chain connects TRBV11-2 to TRBJ1-4; D perhaps matches TRBD1 (6 bases). Between the trimmed V and J ends, which lost 5 bases and 2 bases, there was a span of 12 bases. This CDR3 contains 15 residues. Looked up from germline, CDR1 is SGHAT and CDR2 is FQNNGV. The CDR3 DNA reads as TGTGCCAGCAGCCGAGCAGGGGTGACTAATGAAAAACTGTTTTTT. This encodes CASSRAGVTNEKLFF.

This clone has a handful of counts. The chain recombines TRBV12-5 with TRBJ2-1, with 12 bases fitting TRBD2. Germline assignment: CDR1 LGHNT and CDR2 FRNRAP. The CDR3 length is 17 residues. With 6 bases clipped from V and 8 bases from J, the junction kept 14 bases outside the gene matches. The CDR3 is CASGPLLAGGFGDEQFF. The CDR3 DNA reads as TGTGCTAGTGGCCCCCTACTAGCGGGAGGATTCGGGGATGAGCAGTTCTTC.

The chain joins TRBV3-1 (or the pseudogene TRBV3-2) to TRBJ2-3, with TRBD2 identical over 7 bases. The V gene's germline CDR1 is LGHDT and CDR2 YNNKEL (reference sequence). With V trimmed by 3 bases and J by 11 bases, 8 bases remained unmatched. This CDR3 contains 13 residues. The CDR3 loop is CASSQITSALQYF. The CDR3 nucleotides are TGTGCCAGCAGCCAGATAACTAGCGCCTTGCAGTATTTT.